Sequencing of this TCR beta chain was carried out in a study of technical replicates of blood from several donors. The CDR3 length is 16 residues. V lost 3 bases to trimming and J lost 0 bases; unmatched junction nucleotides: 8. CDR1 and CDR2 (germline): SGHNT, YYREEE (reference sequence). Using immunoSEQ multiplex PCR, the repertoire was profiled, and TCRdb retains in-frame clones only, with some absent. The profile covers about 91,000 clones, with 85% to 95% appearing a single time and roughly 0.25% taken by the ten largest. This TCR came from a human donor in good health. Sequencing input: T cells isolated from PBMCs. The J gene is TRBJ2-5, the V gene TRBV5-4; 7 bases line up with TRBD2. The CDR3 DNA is TGTGCCAGCAGCTCCTCTTTCAGCGGGGACCAAGAGACCCAGTACTTC. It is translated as CASSSSFSGDQETQYF.